This TCR beta chain was sequenced in a study of T cell repertoires in cytomegalovirus infection (dated by TCRdb to about 2019). Turning to the overall study: The peptide stimulations were aimed at well-studied HLA-B-restricted epitopes as well as recently identified HLA-C-restricted CMV epitopes, whose presentation resists viral immunomodulation. Because public TCR beta signatures pointed to carriage of CMV infection together with the matching HLA type, the HLA type of each donor mattered for the analysis.

This clonotype was detected many times. The target of this receptor is not known. Nothing much larger sits one base from this clone, and base qualities are not available. Overall results and qualifications from the work: The ex vivo response was dominated by HLA-C-restricted CMV-specific TCR beta clonotypes, which also provided the single most frequent clonotype in two of eight donors. Cumulative frequency of public TCR beta family members discriminated carriers of CMV infection plus the relevant HLA type in this cohort and an independent approximately 360-donor cohort.

Read against the paper, the sample's treatment or condition label means: in vitro stimulation with specific CMV peptide epitopes to enrich CMV-specific T cells. The data were produced on an Illumina HiSeq 1500. Using fastp trimming at Q25 and MiXCR clonotype assembly, TCRdb reanalyzed the public sequencing data and kept in-frame beta chains. Rows with one shared CDR3 protein collapse into an entry with the most common genes and DNA. The sample includes about 890,000 distinct CDR3 sequences, with 30% to 40% observed a single time. Roughly 13% of the sample comes from the top ten. Clipping removes 0 bases from V and 4 bases from J, with 8 as the unmatched junction base count. The CDR3 sequence holds 17 residues, the cysteine and phenylalanine included. The DNA shown is the 51-base CDR3, in frame from base 1. The CDR1 and CDR2 encoded by the germline V gene are SGHVS and FQNEAQ.

The chain employs TRBV7-8 and TRBJ2-2; TRBD1 agrees with 7 junctional bases. The sample consisted of cultured CD8+ T cells from PBMCs, taken from culture after CMV antigen stimulation. This receptor was identified in a human donor in good health (CMV status not recorded). Some clones in this sample may be carry-over from other donors' samples. The CDR3: CASSLARRGPSTGELFF. The DNA sequence reads TGTGCCAGCAGCTTAGCGCGAAGGGGGCCTAGCACCGGGGAGCTGTTTTTT.